The clone carrying this TCR beta chain was detected only a few times. TCRdb redid the calling of the 5' RACE reads with MiXCR, one entry per CDR3 protein. The data contain fewer than 700,000 distinct CDR3 sequences, 18% of them singletons. This specimen belongs to a study of T-cell memory formation after mild COVID-19. The sample comprised PBMCs or a T cell subset sorted from them (not recorded which). The receptor was isolated from an adult woman who had mild COVID-19 (a few samples of this study predate the infection). Cell type and time point are not known.

The CDR3 nucleotides are TGTGCCAGCAGCTTTCGAGGACTAGCGGGAGAGGTGGAGACCCAGTACTTC. Amino acids: CASSFRGLAGEVETQYF. The chain is built from TRBV7-6 and TRBJ2-5, with 13 bases lining up with TRBD2. The CDR3 has 17 amino acids. Trimming removed 3 bases from V and 5 bases from J; junction bases left unmatched: 9. Germline V gene data show CDR1 as SGHVS and CDR2 as FNYEAQ.